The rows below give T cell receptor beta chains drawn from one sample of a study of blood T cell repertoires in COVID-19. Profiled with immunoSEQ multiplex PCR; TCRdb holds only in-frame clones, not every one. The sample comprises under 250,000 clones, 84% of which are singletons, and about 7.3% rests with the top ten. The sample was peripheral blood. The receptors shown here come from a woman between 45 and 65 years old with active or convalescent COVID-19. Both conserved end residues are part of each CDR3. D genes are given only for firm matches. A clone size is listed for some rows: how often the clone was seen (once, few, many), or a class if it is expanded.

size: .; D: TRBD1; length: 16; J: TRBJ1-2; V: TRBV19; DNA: TGTGCCAGTAGTATCTCCTCCGGGACAGGGTCCTATGGCTACACCTTC; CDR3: CASSISSGTGSYGYTF
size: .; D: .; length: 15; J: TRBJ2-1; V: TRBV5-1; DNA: TGCGCCAGCAGCTTGGAGGGGAACTCCTACAATGAGCAGTTCTTC; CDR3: CASSLEGNSYNEQFF
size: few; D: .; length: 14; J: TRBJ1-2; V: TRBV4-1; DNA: TGCGCCAGCAGCCAAACCGGGGCTAACTATGGCTACACCTTC; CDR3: CASSQTGANYGYTF
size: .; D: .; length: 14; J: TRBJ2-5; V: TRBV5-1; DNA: TGCGCCAGCAGCCCGTCGACAGTTGGACAGACCCAGTACTTC; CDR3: CASSPSTVGQTQYF
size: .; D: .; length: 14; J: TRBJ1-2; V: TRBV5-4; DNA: TGTGCCAGCAGCCAGGGGCCCCCTAACTATGGCTACACCTTC; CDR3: CASSQGPPNYGYTF
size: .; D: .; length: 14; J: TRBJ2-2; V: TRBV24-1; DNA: TGTGCCACTGCCAGCGGAGGGATTTCTGGGGAGCTGTTTTTT; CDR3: CATASGGISGELFF
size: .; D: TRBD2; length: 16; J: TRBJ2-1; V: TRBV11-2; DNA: TGTGCCAGCAGCTTAGGACCCAGCGGGGGCTTGGGTGAGCAGTTCTTC; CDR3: CASSLGPSGGLGEQFF
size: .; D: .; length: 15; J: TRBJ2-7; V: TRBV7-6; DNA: TGTGCCAGCAGCCCCGGAGTTACTAGCTCCTACGAGCAGTACTTC; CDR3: CASSPGVTSSYEQYF
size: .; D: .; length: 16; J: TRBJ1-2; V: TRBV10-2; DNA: TGCGCCAGCAGTGACCCGACCATCGACAGGCGATATGGCTACACCTTC; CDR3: CASSDPTIDRRYGYTF
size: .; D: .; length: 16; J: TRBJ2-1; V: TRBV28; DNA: TGTGCCAGCAGTCCCACGGACAGTCCCCCCTACAATGAGCAGTTCTTC; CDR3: CASSPTDSPPYNEQFF
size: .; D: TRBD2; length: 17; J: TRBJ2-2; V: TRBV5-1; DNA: TGCGCCAGCAGCGGGGGACTAGCGGGGTCGTGGACCGGGGAGCTGTTTTTT; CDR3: CASSGGLAGSWTGELFF
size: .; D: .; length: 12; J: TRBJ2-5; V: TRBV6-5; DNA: TGTGCCAGCAGTTACGAAGGGGGGACCCAGTACTTC; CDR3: CASSYEGGTQYF
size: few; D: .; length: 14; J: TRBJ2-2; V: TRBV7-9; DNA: TGTGCCAGCAGCTTCGACACGAACACCGGGGAGCTGTTTTTT; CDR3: CASSFDTNTGELFF
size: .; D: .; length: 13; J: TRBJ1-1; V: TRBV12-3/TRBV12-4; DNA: TGTGCCAGCAGAGTTGGACAAAACACTGAAGCTTTCTTT; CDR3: CASRVGQNTEAFF
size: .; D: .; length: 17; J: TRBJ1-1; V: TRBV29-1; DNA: TGCAGCGTTGACCGACAGAGCGGGCTTAGAATGAACACTGAAGCTTTCTTT; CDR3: CSVDRQSGLRMNTEAFF
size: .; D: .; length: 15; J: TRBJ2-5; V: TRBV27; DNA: TGTGCCAGCAGTCCGACTACAAGGCGGCAAGAGACCCAGTACTTC; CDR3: CASSPTTRRQETQYF
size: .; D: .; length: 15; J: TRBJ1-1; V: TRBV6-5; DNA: TGTGCCAGCCGCCGTGGGGGGGCTAGTCAGACTGAAGCTTTCTTT; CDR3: CASRRGGASQTEAFF
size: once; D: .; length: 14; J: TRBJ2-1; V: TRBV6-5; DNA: TGTGCCAGCAGTCAGGGATCTCACTACAATGAGCAGTTCTTC; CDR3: CASSQGSHYNEQFF
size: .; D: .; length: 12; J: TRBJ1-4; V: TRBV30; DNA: TGTGCCTGGAGTGTCAAGGGGGAAAAACTGTTTTTT; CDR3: CAWSVKGEKLFF
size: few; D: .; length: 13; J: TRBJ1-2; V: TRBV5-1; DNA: TGCGCCAGCAGCTTGTCAGGGGTCGGTGGCTACACCTTC; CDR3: CASSLSGVGGYTF
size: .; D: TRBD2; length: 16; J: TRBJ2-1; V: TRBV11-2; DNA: TGTGCCAGCAGCCGGACTAGACCAGACTCCTACAATGAGCAGTTCTTC; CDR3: CASSRTRPDSYNEQFF
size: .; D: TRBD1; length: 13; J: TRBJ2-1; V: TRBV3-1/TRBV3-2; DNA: TGTGCCAGCAGCCGGACAGGGGGAGGTGAGCAGTTCTTC; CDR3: CASSRTGGGEQFF
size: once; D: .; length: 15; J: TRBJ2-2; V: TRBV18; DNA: TGTGCCAGCTCACCCTCGAACAGGGTCACCGGGGAGCTGTTTTTT; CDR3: CASSPSNRVTGELFF
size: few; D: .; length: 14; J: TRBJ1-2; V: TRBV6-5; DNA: TGTGCCAGCAGTTCAGCAACGACGGGCTATGGCTACACCTTC; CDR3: CASSSATTGYGYTF
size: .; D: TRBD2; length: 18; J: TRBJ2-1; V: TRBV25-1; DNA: TGTGCCAGCAGTGAATGGGGGACTAGCGAACTCGCCTACAATGAGCAGTTCTTC; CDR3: CASSEWGTSELAYNEQFF
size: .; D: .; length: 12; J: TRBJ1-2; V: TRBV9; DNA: TGTGCCAGCAGCCCCTCGAACTATGGCTACACCTTC; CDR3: CASSPSNYGYTF
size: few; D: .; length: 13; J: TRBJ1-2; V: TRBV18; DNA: TGTGCCAGCTCACCTGACGACAGCTATGGCTACACCTTC; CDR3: CASSPDDSYGYTF
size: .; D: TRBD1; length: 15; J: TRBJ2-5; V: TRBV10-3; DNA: TGTGCCATCAGTGAGACGGGACAGGGGCAAGAGACCCAGTACTTC; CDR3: CAISETGQGQETQYF
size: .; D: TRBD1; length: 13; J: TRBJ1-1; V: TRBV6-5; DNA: TGTGCCAGCAGCTACCCAGGGGGCACTGAAGCTTTCTTT; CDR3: CASSYPGGTEAFF
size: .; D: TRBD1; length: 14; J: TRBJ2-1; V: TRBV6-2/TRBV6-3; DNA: TGTGCCAGCAGTTACACCAGGGGGCCCCATGAGCAGTTCTTC; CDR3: CASSYTRGPHEQFF
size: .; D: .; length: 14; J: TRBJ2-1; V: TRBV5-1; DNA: TGCGCCAGCAGCTTGGAGGCTGGGACTCGGCTACAGTTCTTC; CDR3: CASSLEAGTRLQFF
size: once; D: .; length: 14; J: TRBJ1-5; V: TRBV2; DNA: TGTGCCAGCAGTCGGACAAATAGCAATCAGCCCCAGCATTTT; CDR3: CASSRTNSNQPQHF
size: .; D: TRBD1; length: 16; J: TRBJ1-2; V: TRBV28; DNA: TGTGCCAGCAGTCCGACCCACGGACAGGGGGCTAATGGCTACACCTTC; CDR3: CASSPTHGQGANGYTF
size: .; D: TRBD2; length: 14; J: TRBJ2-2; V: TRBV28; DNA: TGTGCCAGCCGTGGACTAGCTTTAGCCGGGGAGCTGTTTTTT; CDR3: CASRGLALAGELFF
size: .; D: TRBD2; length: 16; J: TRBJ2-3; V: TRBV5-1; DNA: TGCGCCAGCAGCTTGGCCACGGGCGGGAGATCAGATACGCAGTATTTT; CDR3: CASSLATGGRSDTQYF
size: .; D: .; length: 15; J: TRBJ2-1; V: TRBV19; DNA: TGTGCCAGTAGTATGAGGGCAGGGGGGTACAATGAGCAGTTCTTC; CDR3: CASSMRAGGYNEQFF
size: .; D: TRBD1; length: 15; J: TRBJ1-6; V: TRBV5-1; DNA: TGCGCCAGCAGCTTGTCCCCCGGACAGGATTCACCCCTCCACTTT; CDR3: CASSLSPGQDSPLHF
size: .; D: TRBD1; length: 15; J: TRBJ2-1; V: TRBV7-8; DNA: TGTGCCAGCAGCTACCGGGACAGGGGCATCAATGAGCAGTTCTTC; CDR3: CASSYRDRGINEQFF
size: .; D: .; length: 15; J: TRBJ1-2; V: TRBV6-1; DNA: TGTGCCAGCAGTGAAATCGGGGGAGCTAACTATGGCTACACCTTC; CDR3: CASSEIGGANYGYTF
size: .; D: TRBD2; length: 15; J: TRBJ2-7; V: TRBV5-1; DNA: TGCGCCAGCAGCAGGACTAGCGGAGTTACCTACGAGCAGTACTTC; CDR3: CASSRTSGVTYEQYF
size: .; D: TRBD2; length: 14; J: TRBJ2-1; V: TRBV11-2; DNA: TGTGCCAGCAGCTTAGCTAGCGGGTACAATGAGCAGTTCTTC; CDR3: CASSLASGYNEQFF
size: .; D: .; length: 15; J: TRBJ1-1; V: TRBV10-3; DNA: TGTGCCATCAGTGACCCACGAACAGGGAACACTGAAGCTTTCTTT; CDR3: CAISDPRTGNTEAFF
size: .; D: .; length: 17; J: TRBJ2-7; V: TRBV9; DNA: TGTGCCAGCAGCGTAGGGCCTTCTGGCGGGAACACCTACGAGCAGTACTTC; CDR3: CASSVGPSGGNTYEQYF
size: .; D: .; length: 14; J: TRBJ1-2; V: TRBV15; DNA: TGTGCCACCAGCAGGGGGGGGGCTAACTATGGCTACACCTTC; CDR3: CATSRGGANYGYTF